The sequence of this T cell receptor beta chain was determined in a study of blood T cell repertoires in COVID-19. Seattle-derived patients entered the study during active infection and were followed longitudinally. This CDR3 has 11 amino acids. Per germline, CDR1 DFQATT and CDR2 SNEGSKA (reference sequence). The V and J ends lost 6 bases and 9 bases respectively, with 14 bases between them. The method was immunoSEQ multiplex PCR; TCRdb's version includes in-frame clones alone and lacks a portion of them. The table includes about 230,000 clones, more than 80% detected once. The receptor was derived from a woman in her 30s with COVID-19, enrolled during active disease. The chain recombines TRBV20-1 with TRBJ1-2; perhaps TRBD1 as D (5 bases). Input material: peripheral blood. The CDR3 region has the DNA TGCAGTGCCCGAGAGGAGGGGCGCTACACCTTC. Amino acids: CSAREEGRYTF.